This entry describes one T cell receptor (beta chain). Its antigen is as yet unknown. This sample was included in a study of T-cell reconstitution after alpha-beta-depleted transplantation in children. The library targeted TCRbeta and was prepared with unique molecular identifiers. TCRdb redid the calling of the PCR reads with MiXCR, one entry per CDR3 protein. The sample has about 980,000 distinct CDR3 sequences, 25% to 30% seen once. This CDR3 is 16 amino acids long. V lost 4 bases to trimming and J lost 1 base; unmatched junction nucleotides: 2. Germline CDR1 is MNHEY and CDR2 is SMNVEV (reference sequence). Notes on the study in general: T-cell counts and diversity at one year following transplant were attributed mainly to newly produced T cells. As was reported, about two months after transplant, alpha-beta T cells came from several hundred expanded graft clones. In some patients, recipient T cells and intrathymic progenitors surviving conditioning explained high day-60 diversity.

The sample in question was PBMCs, mostly from graft donor cells, obtained 360 days after TCRalphabeta/CD19-depleted stem cell transplant. The chain is built from TRBV27 and TRBJ2-2, with 11 bases matching TRBD2. This clonotype originated in a boy younger than two who had a stem cell transplant for SCID, so the T cells may come from the graft donor. CDR3 residues: CASSYSGGGNTGELFF. CDR3 DNA sequence: TGTGCCAGCAGTTATAGCGGGGGGGGGAACACCGGGGAGCTGTTTTTT.